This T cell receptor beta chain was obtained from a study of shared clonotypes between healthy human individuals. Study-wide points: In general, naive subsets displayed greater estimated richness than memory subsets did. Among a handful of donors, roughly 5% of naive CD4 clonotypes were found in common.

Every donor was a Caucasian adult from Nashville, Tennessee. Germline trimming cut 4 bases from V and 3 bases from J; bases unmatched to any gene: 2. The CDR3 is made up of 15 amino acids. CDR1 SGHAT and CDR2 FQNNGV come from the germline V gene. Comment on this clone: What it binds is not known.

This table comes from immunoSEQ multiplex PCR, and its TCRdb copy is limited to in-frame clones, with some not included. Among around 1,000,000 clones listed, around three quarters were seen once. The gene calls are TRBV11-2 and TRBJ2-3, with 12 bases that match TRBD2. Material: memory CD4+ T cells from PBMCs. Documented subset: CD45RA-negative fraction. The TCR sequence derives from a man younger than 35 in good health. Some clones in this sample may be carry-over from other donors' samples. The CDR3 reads CASSYLAGGTDTQYF. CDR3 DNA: TGTGCCAGCAGCTACCTAGCGGGAGGGACAGATACGCAGTATTTT.